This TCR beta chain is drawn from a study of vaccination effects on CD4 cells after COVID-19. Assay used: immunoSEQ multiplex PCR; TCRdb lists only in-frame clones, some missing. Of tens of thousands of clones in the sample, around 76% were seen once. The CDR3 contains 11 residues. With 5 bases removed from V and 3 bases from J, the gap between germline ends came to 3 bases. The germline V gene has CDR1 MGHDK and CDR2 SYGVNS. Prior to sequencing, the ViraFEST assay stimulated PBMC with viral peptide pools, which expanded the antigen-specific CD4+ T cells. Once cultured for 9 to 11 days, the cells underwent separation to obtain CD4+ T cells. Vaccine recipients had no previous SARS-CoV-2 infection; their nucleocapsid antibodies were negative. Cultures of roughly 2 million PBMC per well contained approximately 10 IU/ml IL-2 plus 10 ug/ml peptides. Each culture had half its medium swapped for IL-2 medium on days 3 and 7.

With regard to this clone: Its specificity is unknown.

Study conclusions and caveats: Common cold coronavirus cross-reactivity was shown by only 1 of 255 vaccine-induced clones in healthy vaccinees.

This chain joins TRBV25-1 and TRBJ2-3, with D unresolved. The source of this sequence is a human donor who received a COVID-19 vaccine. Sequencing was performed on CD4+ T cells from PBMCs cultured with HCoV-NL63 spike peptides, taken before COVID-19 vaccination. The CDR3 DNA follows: TGTGCCAGCAGTAGGACAGATACGCAGTATTTT. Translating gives CASSRTDTQYF.